This is a list of T cell receptor beta chains from one sample in a study of CXCR4 blockade with PD-1 therapy in pancreatic cancer. Sequenced by immunoSEQ multiplex PCR; TCRdb stores in-frame clones only, minus some. The repertoire holds about 17,000 clones, with about two thirds as singletons. The sequencing sample was made of tumor tissue. The receptor source for this set is a human donor with pancreatic ductal adenocarcinoma. Each CDR3 is given with its conserved first and last residue. D genes are given only for firm matches. A clone size is listed for some rows: how often the clone was seen (once, few, many), or a class if it is expanded.

TRBV28	-	TRBJ2-7	-	CASRQQGYSYEQYF	TGTGCCAGCAGGCAACAGGGCTACTCCTACGAGCAGTACTTC
TRBV14	-	TRBJ2-3	-	CASSQELGGPDTQYF	TGTGCCAGCAGCCAAGAGCTGGGCGGGCCAGATACGCAGTATTTT
TRBV19	-	TRBJ2-2	TRBD2	CASSKKASGVNTGELFF	TGTGCCAGTAGTAAAAAGGCTAGCGGTGTTAACACCGGGGAGCTGTTTTTT
TRBV15	-	TRBJ2-1	-	CATSKEGTTYNEQFF	TGTGCCACCAGCAAAGAGGGGACAACCTACAATGAGCAGTTCTTC
TRBV19	-	TRBJ1-5	-	CASSPGRPQPQHF	TGTGCCAGTAGCCCTGGACGCCCTCAGCCCCAGCATTTT
TRBV28	once	TRBJ2-7	-	CASRPRRYIPYEQYF	TGTGCCAGCAGACCTCGAAGGTACATTCCCTACGAGCAGTACTTC
TRBV6-8	few	TRBJ2-3	-	CASSYSGGPRTDTQYF	TGTGCCAGCAGTTACTCGGGGGGGCCTCGCACAGATACGCAGTATTTT
TRBV19	once	TRBJ1-3	TRBD1	CASSIRDSISGNTIYF	TGTGCCAGTAGCATCCGGGACAGCATTTCTGGAAACACCATATATTTT
TRBV19	few	TRBJ2-3	-	CASTQKGGTDTQYF	TGTGCCAGTACCCAGAAGGGCGGCACAGATACGCAGTATTTT
TRBV6-8	few	TRBJ2-5	TRBD2	CATSHTSGRAAQETQYF	TGTGCCACCAGCCACACTAGCGGGAGGGCAGCTCAAGAGACCCAGTACTTC
TRBV28	few	TRBJ2-1	-	CASSFQARAINEQFF	TGTGCCAGCAGTTTCCAGGCGAGGGCAATCAATGAGCAGTTCTTC
TRBV12-5	once	TRBJ2-3	-	CASGLIGDTQYF	TGTGCTAGTGGTTTGATCGGAGATACGCAGTATTTT
TRBV11-3	few	TRBJ2-1	TRBD2	CASSLPGTSGYNEQFF	TGTGCCAGCAGCTTGCCCGGGACTAGCGGTTACAATGAGCAGTTCTTC
TRBV6-8	once	TRBJ2-2	TRBD2	CAISFPGLAGVDGELFF	TGTGCCATCAGCTTCCCGGGACTAGCGGGAGTGGACGGGGAGCTGTTTTTT
TRBV15	-	TRBJ1-3	TRBD1	CATRTGGSGNTIYF	TGTGCCACCAGAACAGGGGGATCTGGAAACACCATATATTTT
TRBV19	-	TRBJ1-1	-	CASTHQGIESEAFF	TGTGCCAGTACCCACCAGGGGATCGAGTCTGAAGCTTTCTTT
TRBV28	-	TRBJ2-3	-	CASSPVPVDTQYF	TGTGCCAGCAGTCCGGTACCTGTGGATACGCAGTATTTT
TRBV6-7	-	TRBJ2-7	-	CASRTLGEGSSYEQYF	TGTGCCAGCAGAACTTTGGGGGAAGGGAGCTCCTACGAGCAGTACTTC
TRBV19	-	TRBJ1-5	TRBD1	CASRTQGASNQPQHF	TGTGCCAGTAGGACACAGGGGGCTAGCAATCAGCCCCAGCATTTT
TRBV28	-	TRBJ2-3	TRBD2	CASSTEREVAGDTQYF	TGTGCCAGCAGCACCGAGCGGGAGGTCGCCGGAGATACGCAGTATTTT
TRBV18	-	TRBJ2-5	TRBD1	CASSPTGALQETQYF	TGTGCCAGCTCACCTACAGGGGCCCTTCAAGAGACCCAGTACTTC
TRBV19	few	TRBJ1-2	-	CASSIVGDGNYGYTF	TGTGCCAGTAGTATAGTAGGGGACGGAAACTATGGCTACACCTTC
TRBV18	-	TRBJ2-5	-	CASSPTVSPQETQYF	TGTGCCAGCTCACCAACAGTCTCGCCTCAAGAGACCCAGTACTTC
TRBV6-4	few	TRBJ1-4	-	CASSKAGEKLFF	TGTGCCAGCAGCAAGGCGGGGGAAAAACTGTTTTTT
TRBV7-7	-	TRBJ2-2	TRBD1	CASSSPDRGRNTGELFF	TGTGCCAGCAGCTCTCCGGACAGGGGGCGGAACACCGGGGAGCTGTTTTTT
TRBV30	-	TRBJ1-6	-	CAWSNGGANSPLHF	TGTGCCTGGAGCAACGGGGGGGCCAATTCACCCCTCCACTTT
TRBV29-1	-	TRBJ2-1	-	CSVEDPNGSLNEQFF	TGCAGCGTTGAAGACCCGAACGGGAGCCTTAATGAGCAGTTCTTC
TRBV30	few	TRBJ2-1	-	CAWSRDSPNEQFF	TGTGCCTGGAGCCGGGACTCCCCGAATGAGCAGTTCTTC
TRBV6-4	-	TRBJ2-7	TRBD2	CVSGALYEQYF	TGTGTCAGCGGGGCCCTCTACGAGCAGTACTTC
TRBV29-1	-	TRBJ2-7	TRBD2	CSASQGTSGSYEQYF	TGCAGCGCCTCGCAGGGGACTAGCGGAAGCTACGAGCAGTACTTC
TRBV29-1	-	TRBJ2-2	-	CSVEVQGAGELFF	TGCAGCGTTGAGGTGCAGGGCGCCGGGGAGCTGTTTTTT
TRBV30	-	TRBJ1-2	-	CAWTRDKNGYTF	TGTGCCTGGACCCGGGACAAGAATGGCTACACCTTC
TRBV12-5	-	TRBJ1-1	-	CASGPTENTEAFF	TGTGCTAGTGGCCCGACTGAGAACACTGAAGCTTTCTTT
TRBV19	-	TRBJ1-1	-	CASSILAVTTEAFF	TGTGCCAGTAGTATCCTCGCAGTGACGACTGAAGCTTTCTTT
TRBV28	few	TRBJ1-4	-	CASSSIGEEKLFF	TGTGCCAGCAGCTCAATCGGGGAAGAAAAACTGTTTTTT
TRBV28	-	TRBJ2-1	TRBD2	CASEGLAGRKSYNEQFF	TGTGCCAGCGAGGGACTAGCGGGAAGGAAGTCCTACAATGAGCAGTTCTTC
TRBV19	-	TRBJ2-5	TRBD1	CASSIPGQQETQYF	TGTGCCAGTAGTATTCCGGGACAGCAAGAGACCCAGTACTTC
TRBV15	-	TRBJ2-7	TRBD1	CATSRGEGQGAYEQYF	TGTGCCACCAGCAGAGGAGAGGGACAGGGTGCCTACGAGCAGTACTTC
TRBV11-3	medium-sized	TRBJ1-1	TRBD1	CASSLTLGDSMNTEAFF	TGTGCCAGCAGCTTAACCTTAGGGGACAGCATGAACACTGAAGCTTTCTTT
TRBV28	-	TRBJ1-6	TRBD1	CASSPGTGLLSPLHF	TGTGCCAGCAGTCCCGGGACAGGGTTATTGTCACCCCTCCACTTT
TRBV4-1	-	TRBJ2-6	-	CASSPRVTGFSGANVLTF	TGCGCCAGCAGCCCGAGGGTTACAGGGTTCTCTGGGGCCAACGTCCTGACTTTC
TRBV19	-	TRBJ1-5	-	CASSTGGGVNQPQHF	TGTGCCAGTAGTACCGGGGGGGGAGTTAATCAGCCCCAGCATTTT
TRBV11-3	-	TRBJ2-2	TRBD2	CASSSASGRGAGELFF	TGTGCCAGCAGCTCCGCTAGCGGGAGGGGGGCCGGGGAGCTGTTTTTT
TRBV28	-	TRBJ2-7	-	CASSQTANGDEQYF	TGTGCCAGCAGCCAGACAGCCAATGGGGACGAGCAGTACTTC
TRBV18	-	TRBJ2-1	TRBD1	CASSPGTDYNEQFF	TGTGCCAGCTCACCCGGGACAGACTACAATGAGCAGTTCTTC
TRBV30	-	TRBJ1-2	-	CAWRVSQEGKRGYTF	TGTGCCTGGAGGGTATCACAGGAGGGAAAGCGGGGCTACACCTTC
TRBV19	-	TRBJ2-7	TRBD1	CASTKAGGSYEQYF	TGTGCCAGTACCAAAGCAGGGGGTTCCTACGAGCAGTACTTC
TRBV19	once	TRBJ2-2	-	CASRRDYTGELFF	TGTGCCAGTAGGAGGGACTACACCGGGGAGCTGTTTTTT
TRBV19	-	TRBJ1-1	-	CASSTPGSRRKAFF	TGTGCCAGTAGTACGCCGGGATCAAGAAGGAAAGCTTTCTTT
TRBV29-1	-	TRBJ1-1	-	CSVERGVDLTEAFF	TGCAGCGTTGAACGAGGGGTTGATCTCACTGAAGCTTTCTTT
TRBV14	-	TRBJ2-3	TRBD1	CASSQDRGSDTQYF	TGTGCCAGCAGCCAAGACAGGGGGTCAGATACGCAGTATTTT
TRBV15	-	TRBJ1-5	TRBD1	CATSRERTGRGNQPQHF	TGTGCCACCAGCAGAGAAAGGACAGGGAGGGGCAATCAGCCCCAGCATTTT
TRBV19	-	TRBJ2-5	TRBD1	CASSPMGQGSQETQYF	TGTGCCAGTAGTCCGATGGGACAGGGGAGCCAAGAGACCCAGTACTTC